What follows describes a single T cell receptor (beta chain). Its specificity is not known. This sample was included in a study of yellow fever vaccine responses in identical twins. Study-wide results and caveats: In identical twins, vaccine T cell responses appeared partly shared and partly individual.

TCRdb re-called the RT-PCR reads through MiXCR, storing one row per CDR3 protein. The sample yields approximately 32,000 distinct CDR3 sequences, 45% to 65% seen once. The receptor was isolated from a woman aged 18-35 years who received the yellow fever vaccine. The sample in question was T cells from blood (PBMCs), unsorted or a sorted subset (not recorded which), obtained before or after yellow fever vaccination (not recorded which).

The CDR3 DNA sequence: TGCGCCAGCAGCCACCCGGGCCCCAACACTGAAGCTTTCTTT. It translates to CASSHPGPNTEAFF. The chain carries TRBV4-1 and TRBJ1-1, with D hard to call. Trimming cost V 3 bases and J 2 bases, with 10 bases left between them. The CDR3 loop spans 14 amino acids. CDR1 is MGHRA, CDR2 YSYEKL, per germline.